This T cell receptor beta chain appears in the sequencing data of a study of T-cell reconstitution after alpha-beta-depleted transplantation in children. Unique molecular identifiers featured in how the TCRbeta library was prepared. From the PCR reads, TCRdb called clonotypes with MiXCR, one entry per CDR3 protein. In the table there are about 980,000 distinct CDR3 sequences, 25% to 30% of which are singletons. On this clonotype: Antigen: not known.

Trimming removed 8 bases from V and 8 bases from J, with 19 bases in between. Germline V gene lookup returns CDR1 LNHDA and CDR2 SQIVND (reference sequence). The CDR3 spans 14 residues. Study-level points and caveats: Expanded clones from the graft, numbering several hundred, reportedly supplied alpha-beta T cells about two months after transplant. By one year post-transplant, T-cell counts and diversity largely arose from T cells that were newly produced.

This receptor was obtained from a boy less than two years old who had a stem cell transplant for SCID, so the T cells may come from the graft donor. The sample was PBMCs, mostly from graft donor cells, taken 360 days after TCRalphabeta/CD19-depleted stem cell transplant. This chain links TRBV19 with TRBJ2-1; TRBD1 might be the D (6 bases). Written as DNA, the CDR3 is TGTGCCAGTTTATCCGGGACAAACTCCGATGAGCAGTTCTTC. Residues: CASLSGTNSDEQFF. The variable domain in full, with the rest retrieved from reference TRBV19 and TRBJ2-1, is DGGITQSPKYLFRKEGQNVTLSCEQNLNHDAMYWYRQDPGQGLRLIYYSQIVNDFQKGDIAEGYSVSREKKESFPLTVTSAQKNPTAFYLCASLSGTNSDEQFFGPGTRLTVL.